A single sample is the source of the 23 T cell receptor beta chains below, sequenced in a study of identical twins. TCRdb redid the calling of the 5' RACE reads with MiXCR, one entry per CDR3 protein. The sample contains some 900,000 distinct CDR3 sequences, 9% to 15% of which appear only once. This same sample was also part of a study on yellow fever vaccine responses in identical twins.

Sequenced material: PBMCs. The receptors originated from a woman younger than 30 in good health.

The sample holds a few counts of this clonotype. Here the CDR3 reads CASSHGLDTDTQYF. The CDR3, as DNA: TGCGCCAGCAGCCACGGACTAGACACAGATACGCAGTATTTT. This chain connects TRBV10-2 to TRBJ2-3; 7 nucleotides align to TRBD2. J lost 2 bases, V lost 6 bases, and 5 bases had no gene match. Germline V lookup: CDR1 WSHSY, CDR2 SAAADI. CDR3 length: 14 residues.

V is TRBV11-2 and J is TRBJ2-6; 11 nucleotides align to TRBD2. The length of the CDR3 is 18 residues. V lost 3 bases to trimming and J lost 0 bases; unmatched junction nucleotides: 4. Germline V gene lookup returns CDR1 SGHAT and CDR2 FQNNGV. This CDR3 reads CASSLTSGAPSGANVLTF. The CDR3 DNA reads as TGTGCCAGCAGCTTGACTAGCGGGGCCCCCTCTGGGGCCAACGTCCTGACTTTC. Full variable domain (missing parts from reference TRBV11-2 and TRBJ2-6): EAGVAQSPRYKIIEKRQSVAFWCNPISGHATLYWYQQILGQGPKLLIQFQNNGVVDDSQLPKDRFSAERLKGVDSTLKIQPAKLEDSAVYLCASSLTSGAPSGANVLTFGAGSRLTVL.

This clonotype was seen only a few times. This chain joins TRBV5-1 and TRBJ2-3; D remains unclear. Trimming shortened V by 5 bases and J by 2 bases, and 12 bases separated the two germline ends. Germline loops: CDR1 SGHRS, CDR2 YFSETQ. CDR3 size: 14 residues. The CDR3 loop reads CASRWTAFTDTQYF. CDR3 nucleotides: TGCGCCAGCAGGTGGACGGCTTTCACAGATACGCAGTATTTT.

V and J are TRBV10-3 and TRBJ2-7; 12 bases line up with TRBD2. The junction had 10 bases not matched to a gene; V was cut back by 0 bases and J by 1 base. This CDR3 comprises 19 residues. Germline CDR1 reads ENHRY; CDR2 reads SYGVKD. In nucleotides, the CDR3 is TGTGCCATCAGTGAGTCGTTCGTGACTAGCGGGAGAGTGTCCTACGAGCAGTACTTC. Amino acid sequence: CAISESFVTSGRVSYEQYF.

This clonotype has just a few counts. The V gene is TRBV20-1, the J gene TRBJ2-7; D gene ambiguous. The CDR3 loop spans 14 amino acids. V was trimmed by 1 base and J by 0 bases, leaving 10 bases between them. Germline CDR1 reads DFQATT; CDR2 reads SNEGSKA (reference sequence). The CDR3 spells CSARVPGSSYEQYF. In nucleotides, the CDR3 is TGCAGTGCTAGAGTTCCAGGTAGCTCCTACGAGCAGTACTTC.

This clonotype has a count of ten or more. The genes are TRBV9 and TRBJ2-7; D call uncertain. This CDR3 comprises 14 residues. Looked up from germline, CDR1 is SGDLS and CDR2 is YYNGEE. V was trimmed by 0 bases and J by 7 bases, leaving 14 bases between them. The CDR3 DNA reads TGTGCCAGCAGCGTAGCAAGCTCCGCTCGGGAGCAGTACTTC. The encoded protein is CASSVASSAREQYF.

This clonotype occurred many times. This chain uses TRBV28 with TRBJ2-1, with TRBD2 as a possible D gene (5 bases). CDR3 length: 12 amino acids. Per germline, CDR1 MDHEN and CDR2 SYDVKM. V was shortened by 2 bases and J by 8 bases, with 7 bases between the two germline ends. The CDR3 bases are TGTGCCAGCAGTTTAGGAGCGGATGAGCAGTTCTTC. Amino acids: CASSLGADEQFF.

V and J are TRBV5-1 and TRBJ2-7, with TRBD2 as a possible D gene (6 bases). The CDR3 is 17 amino acids. Trimming stripped 4 bases from V and 0 bases from J, with 20 bases between. Per germline, CDR1 SGHRS and CDR2 YFSETQ. The CDR3: CASSPPRGGTLSYEQYF. The CDR3 DNA reads TGCGCCAGCAGCCCTCCGAGGGGAGGTACTCTCTCCTACGAGCAGTACTTC.

V is TRBV7-9 and J is TRBJ2-1, with D perhaps TRBD2 (5 bases). V was trimmed by 0 bases and J by 8 bases, leaving 14 bases between them. CDR1 is SEHNR and CDR2 is FQNEAQ in the germline V gene (reference sequence). CDR3 length: 15 amino acids. In DNA, the CDR3 is TGTGCCAGCAGCTTAGCAAAGGCTATCGGGGATGAGCAGTTCTTC. Translated, it gives CASSLAKAIGDEQFF. Looking up the rest from reference TRBV7-9 and TRBJ2-1 gives the full variable domain: DTGVSQNPRHKITKRGQNVTFRCDPISEHNRLYWYRQTLGQGPEFLTYFQNEAQLEKSRLLSDRFSAERPKGSFSTLEIQRTEQGDSAMYLCASSLAKAIGDEQFFGPGTRLTVL.

The genes are TRBV20-1 and TRBJ2-5; D is perhaps TRBD2 (5 bases). Trimming took off 2 bases at V and 5 bases at J, with 15 bases between the two ends. Germline values: CDR1 DFQATT, CDR2 SNEGSKA (reference sequence). This CDR3 contains 14 residues. The CDR3 region is CSARFPLARETQYF. The CDR3 DNA reads as TGCAGTGCTAGATTTCCCTTAGCGCGTGAGACCCAGTACTTC.

CDR3 DNA sequence: TGCAGTGCCCCCTCGGGGGGTAGCTACGAGCAGTACTTC. Protein: CSAPSGGSYEQYF. The rearrangement links TRBV20-1 to TRBJ2-7; 7 nucleotides agree with TRBD2. V trimming: 6 bases; J trimming: 3 bases; junction bases outside the gene matches: 8. The CDR3 contains 13 residues. Per the germline V gene, CDR1 is DFQATT and CDR2 is SNEGSKA (reference sequence).

The chain recombines TRBV20-1 with TRBJ2-7; D uncertain. The CDR3 runs to 13 residues. CDR1 DFQATT and CDR2 SNEGSKA come from the germline V gene (reference sequence). The V end was cut by 0 bases, the J end by 7 bases, with 13 bases between. DNA for the CDR3: TGCAGTGCTAGAGACCCCACCCGCCCAGAGCAGTACGTC. Encoded protein: CSARDPTRPEQYV.

The rearrangement joins TRBV20-1 to TRBJ2-3; D call uncertain. The CDR3 contains 13 residues. V was shortened by 8 bases and J by 3 bases, with 15 bases between the two germline ends. The germline gives CDR1 DFQATT, CDR2 SNEGSKA (reference sequence). CDR3 loop: CSITRVWTDTQYF. Written as DNA, the CDR3 is TGCAGTATTACCCGGGTTTGGACAGATACGCAGTATTTT.

This clonotype was picked up a small number of times. The CDR3 region has the DNA TGTGCCAGCAGCTCCGGTAATGAAAAACTGTTTTTT. This encodes CASSSGNEKLFF. The V gene is TRBV7-9, the J gene TRBJ1-4; D is uncertain. There are 12 residues in the CDR3. CDR1 SEHNR and CDR2 FQNEAQ come from the germline V gene (reference sequence). Trimming took 4 bases from V and 4 from J, leaving 4 bases between them.

This clonotype occurred many times. CDR3 bases: TGTGCCAGCAGCTCTGACAGGGAACTTTGGTACTACGAGCAGTACGTC. Protein sequence: CASSSDRELWYYEQYV. The chain combines TRBV5-6 with TRBJ2-7, with TRBD1 matching 7 bases. In germline, CDR1 is SGHDT, CDR2 YYEEEE. The CDR3 loop spans 16 amino acids. Trimming removed 3 bases from V and 3 bases from J; junction bases left unmatched: 12.

The genes are TRBV29-1 and TRBJ2-1; D possibly corresponds to TRBD1 (6 bases). Trimming pared 3 bases from V and 2 bases from J, leaving 11 bases between. The length of the CDR3 is 14 residues. CDR1 and CDR2 from the germline V gene are SQVTM and ANQGSEA. The CDR3 sequence is CSVDKGVTYNEQFF. The DNA for the CDR3 is TGCAGCGTTGATAAGGGGGTGACCTACAATGAGCAGTTCTTC.

The V call is TRBV3-1, the J call TRBJ2-1; 8 bases match TRBD2. Trimming removed 4 bases from V and 8 bases from J; junction bases left unmatched: 10. Germline V CDR1 and CDR2: LGHDT, YNNKEL (reference sequence). The CDR3 sequence is 15 residues long. The CDR3 region is CASSPGGEVLHEQFF. As DNA, the CDR3 is TGTGCCAGCAGCCCCGGGGGGGAAGTATTACATGAGCAGTTCTTC.

CDR3 amino acids: CASSWVGSTDTQYF. Here the CDR3 DNA reads TGCGCCAGCAGCTGGGTTGGTTCCACAGATACGCAGTATTTT. V usage is TRBV5-1 and J usage is TRBJ2-3; D is unresolved. The CDR3 is made up of 14 amino acids. Looked up from germline, CDR1 is SGHRS and CDR2 is YFSETQ. V was clipped by 3 bases and J by 2 bases, with 10 bases between them.

This clonotype appeared a few times. CDR3 bases: TGTGCCAGCAGTTTAGGTTCAACCACCGGGGAGCTGTTTTTT. This translates into CASSLGSTTGELFF. The rearrangement links TRBV12-3 or TRBV12-4 to TRBJ2-2; D is unresolved. Trimming cost V 1 base and J 4 bases, with 7 bases left between them. This CDR3 is 14 amino acids long.

This sequence joins TRBV24-1 and TRBJ2-2, with D perhaps being TRBD1 or TRBD2 (6 bases each). V was clipped by 9 bases and J by 4 bases, with 17 bases between them. The CDR3 contains 15 residues. Germline CDR1 reads KGHDR; CDR2 reads SFDVKD. CDR3 protein: CATGWGAKGTGELFF. The CDR3 DNA reads as TGTGCCACCGGGTGGGGGGCGAAGGGCACCGGGGAGCTGTTTTTT.

In this sample, this clonotype turned up many times. This rearrangement joins TRBV5-1 to TRBJ1-4; TRBD1 matches at 7 bases. Germline trimming cut 0 bases from V and 7 bases from J; bases unmatched to any gene: 6. CDR3 length: 15 residues. Looked up from germline, CDR1 is SGHRS and CDR2 is YFSETQ. The CDR3 sequence is CASSLEGQTVEKLFF. The DNA of the CDR3 is TGCGCCAGCAGCTTGGAGGGACAGACCGTTGAAAAACTGTTTTTT.

The CDR3 DNA reads as TGTGCCGGCACAAGGGTGTCCCAAGAGACCCAGTACTTC. Its protein is CAGTRVSQETQYF. The J gene is TRBJ2-5, the V gene TRBV7-9; D not resolved. The CDR3 is 13 amino acids. Germline values: CDR1 SEHNR, CDR2 FQNEAQ (reference sequence). V was cut by 11 bases and J by 1 base, with 14 bases left in between.

In this sample, this clonotype turned up a few times. This chain links TRBV12-3 or TRBV12-4 with TRBJ2-2, with 9 bases lining up with TRBD2. The CDR3 contains 14 residues. With 5 bases clipped from V and 9 bases from J, the junction kept 7 bases outside the gene matches. The CDR3 nucleotides read TGTGCCAGCAGTAGCGGGGGGCACTTGTGGGAGCTGTTTTTT. Translating gives CASSSGGHLWELFF.